Presented here are 30 T cell receptor beta chains from one specimen sequenced in a study of CD8+CD57+ T cells in acquired aplastic anemia. Researchers used genomic DNA as the template to profile TCR beta VDJ and CDR3. MiXCR, applied by TCRdb to the reads, yields one record per CDR3 protein. The sample holds about 220,000 distinct CDR3 sequences, 34% seen once. The sample taken for sequencing was sorted CD4+, CD8+, or CD8+CD57+ T cells (not recorded which) from PBMCs. The receptors derive from a human donor in good health, serving as a control.

This chain joins TRBV10-3 and TRBJ2-3; 11 bases agree with TRBD2. The CDR3 covers 16 residues. Trimming at V came to 2 bases and at J to 4 bases, leaving 5 bases not matched to a gene. Per the germline V gene, CDR1 is ENHRY and CDR2 is SYGVKD. This CDR3 is CAISENSGGVADTQYF. CDR3 coding DNA: TGTGCCATCAGTGAGAATAGCGGGGGGGTGGCAGATACGCAGTATTTT.

This clonotype was picked up many times. This CDR3 is CSARWSGGPYNEQFF. The CDR3 region has the DNA TGCAGTGCTAGGTGGAGCGGGGGGCCTTACAATGAGCAGTTCTTC. This chain uses TRBV20-1 with TRBJ2-1; 9 bases match TRBD2. The CDR3 runs to 15 residues. Germline V CDR1 and CDR2: DFQATT, SNEGSKA (reference sequence). V lost 3 bases and J lost 4; bases outside the gene matches: 7.

This clonotype came up many times. This chain joins TRBV29-1 and TRBJ2-7; weak D call: TRBD1 (6 bases). The CDR3 totals 12 residues. Trimming took 6 bases from V and 4 from J, leaving 13 bases between them. CDR1 SQVTM and CDR2 ANQGSEA come from the germline V gene. CDR3 nucleotide sequence: TGCAGCGTACAAGGACAGTCTTACGAGCAGTACTTC. Amino acid sequence: CSVQGQSYEQYF.

The J gene is TRBJ1-6, the V gene TRBV5-1; 7 bases align to TRBD1. The germline V gene has CDR1 SGHRS and CDR2 YFSETQ. The CDR3 consists of 15 residues. V lost 6 bases to trimming and J lost 3 bases; unmatched junction nucleotides: 6. The CDR3 reads CASTRGTVYNSPLHF. Here the CDR3 DNA reads TGCGCCAGCACCCGCGGGACAGTCTATAATTCACCCCTCCACTTT. Looking up the rest from reference TRBV5-1 and TRBJ1-6 gives the full variable domain: KAGVTQTPRYLIKTRGQQVTLSCSPISGHRSVSWYQQTPGQGLQFLFEYFSETQRNKGNFPGRFSGRQFSNSRSEMNVSTLELGDSALYLCASTRGTVYNSPLHFGNGTRLTVT.

V usage is TRBV7-9 and J usage is TRBJ1-3; D unresolved. The CDR3 sequence is 15 residues long. V dropped 0 bases and J dropped 2 bases, with 8 bases sitting between them. Germline lookup yields CDR1 SEHNR and CDR2 FQNEAQ (reference sequence). The CDR3 DNA reads as TGTGCCAGCAGCTTAGCTTCGGTCGCTGGAAACACCATATATTTT. Translated: CASSLASVAGNTIYF.

This clonotype was picked up a small number of times. This chain connects TRBV29-1 to TRBJ2-1, with 12 bases fitting TRBD2. Germline-derived CDR1 and CDR2 are SQVTM and ANQGSEA. V gave up 2 bases and J gave up 5 bases; unmatched junction bases: 7. CDR3 length equals 16 residues. The CDR3 DNA reads as TGCAGCGTTGAACCCCGTCTAGCGGGGGGGCACAATGAGCAGTTCTTC. Translation gives CSVEPRLAGGHNEQFF.

The chain carries TRBV29-1 and TRBJ2-7; 9 bases agree with TRBD1. Germline loops: CDR1 SQVTM, CDR2 ANQGSEA. CDR3 size: 13 residues. Trimming cost V 6 bases and J 3 bases; bases outside gene matches: 6. The CDR3 loop is CSVFDRGFYEQYF. The CDR3 DNA reads TGCAGCGTATTCGACAGGGGGTTCTACGAGCAGTACTTC.

The rearrangement uses TRBV11-1 and TRBJ2-7; maybe TRBD2 (5 bases). The V gene lost 6 bases and the J gene lost 4 bases, with 10 bases spanning the gap. The CDR3 has 12 amino acids. Germline lookup yields CDR1 SGHAT and CDR2 FQDESV (reference sequence). The CDR3 coding sequence is TGTGCCAGCAGTTACTCGGGGTACGAGCAGTACTTC. Protein product: CASSYSGYEQYF. The whole variable domain, remainder taken from reference TRBV11-1 and TRBJ2-7, is EAEVAQSPRYKITEKSQAVAFWCDPISGHATLYWYRQILGQGPELLVQFQDESVVDDSQLPKDRFSAERLKGVDSTLKIQPAELGDSAMYLCASSYSGYEQYFGPGTRLTVT.

This clonotype was counted many times. This chain uses TRBV29-1 with TRBJ1-2, with 10 bases that match TRBD1. Trimming took 6 bases from V and 8 from J; bases not matched to a gene: 6. The CDR3 is 12 amino acids. Germline CDR1 reads SQVTM; CDR2 reads ANQGSEA. The CDR3 protein is CSVGTGARGYTF. Here the CDR3 DNA reads TGCAGCGTGGGGACAGGGGCGCGGGGCTACACCTTC.

This clonotype was seen only a few times. DNA of the CDR3: TGTGCCAGTACCATGCTGGGGTTCGGAAACACCATATATTTT. This translates into CASTMLGFGNTIYF. This chain links TRBV19 with TRBJ1-3, with D hard to call. The ends were cut back, 7 bases at V and 4 bases at J, with 14 bases in the middle. Germline CDR1 LNHDA, CDR2 SQIVND (reference sequence). The CDR3 loop spans 14 amino acids.

The V gene is TRBV11-1, the J gene TRBJ1-2, with D possibly TRBD1 on 6 matching bases. Trimming removed 4 bases from V and 2 bases from J, with 17 bases in between. Germline lookup yields CDR1 SGHAT and CDR2 FQDESV (reference sequence). CDR3 length: 16 residues. The CDR3 nucleotides read TGTGCCAGCAGCTATGGCGGGACAAAAGAAAACTATGGCTACACCTTC. As protein: CASSYGGTKENYGYTF.

This clonotype came up many times. The chain joins TRBV6-6 to TRBJ2-7; 7 bases align to TRBD1. The CDR3 length is 15 residues. V lost 0 bases, J lost 0 bases, and 2 bases stayed unmatched. The germline V gene has CDR1 MNHNY and CDR2 SVGAGI (reference sequence). CDR3 loop: CASSYSGTDSYEQYF. CDR3 in DNA: TGTGCCAGCAGTTACTCAGGGACAGACTCCTACGAGCAGTACTTC.

This clonotype was counted many times. J is TRBJ2-7 and V is TRBV12-3 or TRBV12-4; a possible D gene is TRBD2 (5 bases). V lost 5 bases to trimming and J lost 4 bases, with 12 bases between them. The CDR3 spans 13 residues. The CDR3 nucleotides read TGTGCCAGCAGTCCGGGATACCCATACGAGCAGTACTTC. Its protein product is CASSPGYPYEQYF.

The CDR3 sequence is CAGGGSGNTEAFF. CDR3 bases: TGTGCCGGGGGAGGATCGGGGAACACTGAAGCTTTCTTT. The rearrangement uses TRBV12-3 or TRBV12-4 and TRBJ1-1; D perhaps matches TRBD1 (5 bases). V lost 11 bases and J lost 1, with 14 bases in between. The CDR3 has 13 amino acids.

The chain joins TRBV19 to TRBJ2-2; 7 positions match TRBD2. This CDR3 comprises 13 residues. The germline V gene encodes CDR1 LNHDA and CDR2 SQIVND (reference sequence). The J segment lost 6 bases and the V segment lost 4 bases, leaving 2 bases of the junction unmatched. The CDR3 region has the DNA TGTGCCAGTAGTACGAGCGGGGCCGGGGAGCTGTTTTTT. Translated: CASSTSGAGELFF.

Many counts were recorded for this clonotype. V is TRBV20-1 and J is TRBJ2-7; tentatively, D is TRBD2 (6 bases). The CDR3 covers 12 residues. The germline V gene has CDR1 DFQATT and CDR2 SNEGSKA (reference sequence). The V gene lost 6 bases and the J gene lost 5 bases, with 14 bases spanning the gap. The CDR3 is CSATGLTDEQYF. In DNA form, the CDR3 reads TGCAGTGCCACAGGACTAACCGACGAGCAGTACTTC.

This clonotype has a count of ten or more. The rearrangement links TRBV7-2 to TRBJ2-7; no definite D call. Germline loops: CDR1 SGHTA, CDR2 FQGNSA. This CDR3 has 13 residues. V lost 6 bases to trimming and J lost 5 bases, with 14 bases between them. The CDR3 sequence: CASRRITTDEQYF. For the CDR3, the DNA is TGTGCCAGCAGGCGGATCACCACGGACGAGCAGTACTTC.

This clonotype was detected ten times or more. This chain joins TRBV9 and TRBJ1-2; no clear D. The CDR3 sequence is 13 residues long. Trimming removed 0 bases from V and 4 bases from J, with 7 bases in between. Germline V gene sequence: CDR1 SGDLS, CDR2 YYNGEE. The CDR3 spells CASSVVSSYGYTF. The CDR3 nucleotides are TGTGCCAGCAGCGTAGTAAGCTCCTATGGCTACACCTTC. Based on the CDR3 plus reference TRBV9 and TRBJ1-2, the full variable domain is DSGVTQTPKHLITATGQRVTLRCSPRSGDLSVYWYQQSLDQGLQFLIQYYNGEERAKGNILERFSAQQFPDLHSELNLSSLELGDSALYFCASSVVSSYGYTFGSGTRLTVV.

The chain joins TRBV5-8 to TRBJ2-3; no reliable D call. V lost 0 bases and J 5 bases, leaving 7 bases between the germline ends. Germline CDR1 reads SGHTS; CDR2 reads YDEGEE. This CDR3 is built from 13 residues. The CDR3 sequence: CASSLGSGDTQYF. The CDR3 bases are TGTGCCAGCAGCTTGGGCAGTGGAGATACGCAGTATTTT.

This clonotype was recorded many times. This chain links TRBV2 with TRBJ1-6, with D tentatively TRBD1 (5 bases). From germline, CDR1 is SNHLY and CDR2 FYNNEI. V was clipped by 6 bases and J by 0 bases, with 9 bases between them. The CDR3 has 15 residues. CDR3 DNA: TGTGCCAGCAGCGTCGACAGCTCCTATAATTCACCCCTCCACTTT. The encoded protein is CASSVDSSYNSPLHF.

This sequence joins TRBV12-3 or TRBV12-4 and TRBJ2-5; TRBD2 aligns across 7 bases. The CDR3 extends over 15 amino acids. V shed 0 bases and J 3 bases; nucleotides not matched to a gene: 4. CDR3: CASSLALRGEETQYF. The DNA for the CDR3 is TGTGCCAGCAGTTTAGCGCTACGGGGGGAAGAGACCCAGTACTTC.

The rearrangement uses TRBV19 and TRBJ1-2; 8 bases match TRBD1. Germline values: CDR1 LNHDA, CDR2 SQIVND (reference sequence). CDR3 size: 14 residues. J lost 4 bases, V lost 5 bases, and 6 bases had no gene match. The CDR3 DNA follows: TGTGCCAGTAGTCTCGGGACAGGCACCTATGGCTACACCTTC. It specifies CASSLGTGTYGYTF. The variable domain in full, with the rest retrieved from reference TRBV19 and TRBJ1-2, is DGGITQSPKYLFRKEGQNVTLSCEQNLNHDAMYWYRQDPGQGLRLIYYSQIVNDFQKGDIAEGYSVSREKKESFPLTVTSAQKNPTAFYLCASSLGTGTYGYTFGSGTRLTVV.

This clonotype was picked up many times. The chain combines TRBV20-1 with TRBJ2-5; D unresolved. The germline CDR1 and CDR2 sequences are DFQATT and SNEGSKA (reference sequence). This CDR3 is 12 amino acids long. V lost 4 bases, J lost 3 bases, and 9 bases lay in between. CDR3 region: CSAKTAKETQYF. The CDR3 DNA reads TGCAGTGCTAAGACGGCAAAAGAGACCCAGTACTTC.

This clonotype appeared a few times. The CDR3 sequence: CASSGWQTNEKLFF. The CDR3 coding sequence is TGTGCCAGCAGCGGTTGGCAGACTAATGAAAAACTGTTTTTT. This chain links TRBV11-2 with TRBJ1-4; D gene uncertain. Germline CDR1 and CDR2: SGHAT and FQNNGV. The CDR3 spans 14 residues. Trimming removed 5 bases at V and 2 bases at J, with 9 bases between. Filled out from reference TRBV11-2 and TRBJ1-4, the complete variable domain reads EAGVAQSPRYKIIEKRQSVAFWCNPISGHATLYWYQQILGQGPKLLIQFQNNGVVDDSQLPKDRFSAERLKGVDSTLKIQPAKLEDSAVYLCASSGWQTNEKLFFGSGTQLSVL.

The V call is TRBV6-1, the J call TRBJ2-5; D not certain. With 8 bases removed from V and 3 bases from J, the gap between germline ends came to 19 bases. The CDR3 is 15 residues long. CDR1 and CDR2 (germline): MNHNS, SASEGT. CDR3 nucleotide sequence: TGTGCCAGCTGCACACTACCAGGATTCGAAGAGACCCAGTACTTC. This encodes CASCTLPGFEETQYF.

The sample holds many counts of this clonotype. The chain links TRBV7-9 to TRBJ2-5; D not certain. Trimming cost V 2 bases and J 4 bases, with 5 bases left between them. CDR3 size: 12 residues. Germline values: CDR1 SEHNR, CDR2 FQNEAQ (reference sequence). CDR3 bases: TGTGCCAGCAGCTTATTTGCAGAGACCCAGTACTTC. Translation gives CASSLFAETQYF. Supplemented by reference TRBV7-9 and TRBJ2-5, the full variable domain reads DTGVSQNPRHKITKRGQNVTFRCDPISEHNRLYWYRQTLGQGPEFLTYFQNEAQLEKSRLLSDRFSAERPKGSFSTLEIQRTEQGDSAMYLCASSLFAETQYFGPGTRLLVL.

At least ten counts were recorded for this clonotype. The chain uses TRBV19 and TRBJ2-4; TRBD1 matches at 8 bases. From germline, CDR1 is LNHDA and CDR2 SQIVND (reference sequence). The V segment lost 7 bases and the J segment 7 bases; nucleotides outside the gene matches: 6. The CDR3 extends over 13 amino acids. The CDR3 DNA is TGTGCCAGTATCGACAGGGGTGAGAACATTCAGTACTTC. Protein sequence: CASIDRGENIQYF. The full variable domain, rest sourced from reference TRBV19 and TRBJ2-4, is DGGITQSPKYLFRKEGQNVTLSCEQNLNHDAMYWYRQDPGQGLRLIYYSQIVNDFQKGDIAEGYSVSREKKESFPLTVTSAQKNPTAFYLCASIDRGENIQYFGAGTRLSVL.

The sample holds many counts of this clonotype. The rearrangement joins TRBV6-5 to TRBJ2-7; 10 nucleotides line up with TRBD1. J lost 3 bases, V lost 2 bases, and 4 bases had no gene match. The CDR3 is made up of 15 amino acids. The germline V gene has CDR1 MNHEY and CDR2 SVGAGI. The CDR3 DNA sequence: TGTGCCAGCAGTTACATCCGGGACAGGGGCTACGAGCAGTACTTC. Encoded protein: CASSYIRDRGYEQYF.

A word on this clonotype: A much larger clone differs from this one at a single base, so this may be a read error. The V and J genes are TRBV20-1 and TRBJ2-1, with TRBD1 matching over 9 bases. This CDR3 has 15 amino acids. Germline lookup yields CDR1 DFQATT and CDR2 SNEGSKA (reference sequence). J lost 6 bases, V lost 5 bases, and 11 bases had no gene match. The CDR3 loop reads CSAGPGTGRINEQFF. CDR3 bases: TGCAGTGCTGGGCCCGGGACAGGGCGGATCAATGAGCAGTTCTTC.

This clonotype was recorded many times. The rearrangement links TRBV25-1 to TRBJ2-1; 9 nucleotides match TRBD1. J gave up 8 bases and V 1 base, and 6 bases lay outside the gene matches. Germline V CDR1 and CDR2: MGHDK, SYGVNS. The CDR3 extends over 15 amino acids. The CDR3 coding sequence is TGTGCCAGCAGTGAATGGACAGGGGATAAGGATGAGCAGTTCTTC. This codes for CASSEWTGDKDEQFF.